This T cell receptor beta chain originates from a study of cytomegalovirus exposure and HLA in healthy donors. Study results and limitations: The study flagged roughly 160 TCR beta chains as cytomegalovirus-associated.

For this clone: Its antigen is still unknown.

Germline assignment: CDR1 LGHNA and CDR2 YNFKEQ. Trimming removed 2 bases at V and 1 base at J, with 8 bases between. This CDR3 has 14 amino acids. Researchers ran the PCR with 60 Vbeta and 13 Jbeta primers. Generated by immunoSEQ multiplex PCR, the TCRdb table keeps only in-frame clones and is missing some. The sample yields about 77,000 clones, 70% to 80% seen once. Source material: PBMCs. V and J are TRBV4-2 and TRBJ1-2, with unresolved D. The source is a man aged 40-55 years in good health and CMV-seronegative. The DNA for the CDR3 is TGTGCCAGCAGCCAAACAGACGTTAACTATGGCTACACCTTC. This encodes CASSQTDVNYGYTF.